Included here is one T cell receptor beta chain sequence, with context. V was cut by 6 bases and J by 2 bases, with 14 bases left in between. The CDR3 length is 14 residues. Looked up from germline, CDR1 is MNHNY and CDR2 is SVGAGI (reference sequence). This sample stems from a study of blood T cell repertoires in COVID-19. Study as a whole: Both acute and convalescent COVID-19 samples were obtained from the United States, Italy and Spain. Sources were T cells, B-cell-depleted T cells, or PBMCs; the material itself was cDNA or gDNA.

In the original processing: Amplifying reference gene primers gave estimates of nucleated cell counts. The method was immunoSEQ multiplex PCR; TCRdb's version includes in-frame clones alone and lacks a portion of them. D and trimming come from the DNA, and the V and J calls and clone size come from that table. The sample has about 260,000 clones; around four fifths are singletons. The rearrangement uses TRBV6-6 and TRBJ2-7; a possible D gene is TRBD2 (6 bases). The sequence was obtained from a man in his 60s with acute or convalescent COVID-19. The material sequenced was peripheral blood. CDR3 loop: CASRPGTEPYEQYF. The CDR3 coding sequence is TGTGCCAGCAGACCCGGGACTGAGCCCTACGAGCAGTACTTC.